This entry lists 28 T cell receptor beta chains sequenced from one sample in a study of cytomegalovirus exposure and HLA in healthy donors. PCR involved 60 Vbeta and 13 Jbeta primers. Generated by immunoSEQ multiplex PCR, the TCRdb table keeps only in-frame clones and is missing some. The table has some 100,000 clones, 79% seen once; the top ten hold 3.5% to 4.5%. Material: PBMCs. The receptors were sampled from a female donor in good health and CMV-seropositive.

The chain is built from TRBV6-5 and TRBJ1-1, with TRBD1 identical over 9 bases. Germline lookup yields CDR1 MNHEY and CDR2 SVGAGI. There are 14 residues in the CDR3. The V and J ends lost 5 bases and 8 bases, in that order; junction bases with no gene match: 9. In nucleotides, the CDR3 is TGTGCCAGCAGTGCCCCTGGACAGGGGACAGAAGCTTTCTTT. Amino acids: CASSAPGQGTEAFF.

The rearrangement links TRBV29-1 to TRBJ2-3; 7 bases align to TRBD1. The trim removed 6 bases at V and 0 bases at J, leaving 9 bases unmatched. CDR3 size: 15 residues. Germline values: CDR1 SQVTM, CDR2 ANQGSEA. CDR3 sequence (DNA): TGCAGCGTCACCCCGGGACAGACGAGCACAGATACGCAGTATTTT. Protein product: CSVTPGQTSTDTQYF.

The chain has TRBV7-9 and TRBJ2-7; TRBD1 is a possible D gene (5 bases). CDR3 length: 14 amino acids. CDR1 is SEHNR, CDR2 FQNEAQ, per germline (reference sequence). Trimming cost V 1 base and J 5 bases, with 12 bases left between them. DNA for the CDR3: TGTGCCAGCAGCTTAGTGGGCCAGGGCCACGAGCAGTACTTC. The encoded protein is CASSLVGQGHEQYF.

The J gene is TRBJ1-1, the V gene TRBV14; D uncertain. The CDR3 spans 15 residues. Per the germline V gene, CDR1 is SGHDN and CDR2 is FVKESK. The germline V and J ends were trimmed by 0 bases and 2 bases, with 10 bases remaining between them. CDR3: CASSQDLAVNTEAFF. The CDR3 DNA sequence: TGTGCCAGCAGCCAAGATCTGGCAGTCAACACTGAAGCTTTCTTT.

The chain joins TRBV7-8 to TRBJ1-1, with 9 bases identical to TRBD1. V lost 5 bases to trimming and J lost 0 bases; unmatched junction nucleotides: 4. CDR3 size: 15 residues. The germline V gene has CDR1 SGHVS and CDR2 FQNEAQ. The CDR3, as DNA: TGTGCCAGCAGCCTACAGGGGGCCATGAACACTGAAGCTTTCTTT. Translating gives CASSLQGAMNTEAFF.

About this clone itself: Relative to the germline gene, one junction end is altered; a read error may explain this. The CDR3 reads CASSEVVGQTKNSQYF. DNA for the CDR3: TGTGCCAGCAGTGAAGTGGTGGGGCAAACCAAAAACAGTCAGTACTTC. V and J are TRBV6-1 and TRBJ2-4; a weak D match, TRBD1 (5 bases). In germline, CDR1 is MNHNS, CDR2 SASEGT. The CDR3 totals 16 residues.

J is TRBJ1-1 and V is TRBV7-9; 9 bases match TRBD1. Germline V gene data show CDR1 as SEHNR and CDR2 as FQNEAQ (reference sequence). V shed 5 bases and J 6 bases; nucleotides not matched to a gene: 4. The CDR3 consists of 13 residues. As DNA, the CDR3 is TGTGCCAGCAGCCCGACAGGGGGGGCTGAAGCTTTCTTT. Translating gives CASSPTGGAEAFF.

CDR3 amino acids: CASSPRATNEKLFF. DNA for the CDR3: TGTGCCAGCAGTCCCCGTGCAACTAATGAAAAACTGTTTTTT. The V and J genes are TRBV27 and TRBJ1-4, with D unclear. The germline V and J ends were trimmed by 5 bases and 0 bases, with 7 bases remaining between them. The CDR3 is made up of 14 amino acids. Looked up from germline, CDR1 is MNHEY and CDR2 is SMNVEV (reference sequence).

The chain couples TRBV7-2 to TRBJ1-1, with 8 bases lining up with TRBD1. V shed 2 bases, J shed 5 bases, and the junction held 4 bases outside the gene matches. CDR3 length: 14 amino acids. CDR1 is SGHTA, CDR2 FQGNSA, per germline. The CDR3 DNA follows: TGTGCCAGCAGCTTACAGGGGGCGCGGACTGAAGCTTTCTTT. Residues: CASSLQGARTEAFF.

The chain joins TRBV27 to TRBJ1-1; D not resolved. CDR1 and CDR2 (germline): MNHEY, SMNVEV (reference sequence). CDR3 length: 11 amino acids. Between the trimmed V and J ends, which lost 5 bases and 9 bases, there was a span of 10 bases. Here the CDR3 reads CASSALDKAFF. The CDR3, as DNA: TGTGCCAGCAGTGCGCTTGATAAAGCTTTCTTT.

The V gene is TRBV10-3, the J gene TRBJ2-1, with 10 bases fitting TRBD2. Germline values: CDR1 ENHRY, CDR2 SYGVKD. CDR3 length: 14 amino acids. With 6 bases clipped from V and 6 bases from J, the junction kept 5 bases outside the gene matches. In DNA, the CDR3 is TGTGCCATCAGCCAGCGGGAGGGGGGCAATGAGCAGTTCTTC. Amino acid sequence: CAISQREGGNEQFF.

CDR3 sequence: CASSRQGVRGKLFF. Written as DNA, the CDR3 is TGTGCCAGTAGTAGACAGGGCGTCAGAGGAAAACTGTTTTTT. V and J are TRBV19 and TRBJ1-4; 7 bases map to TRBD1. The CDR3 covers 14 residues. Germline V gene lookup returns CDR1 LNHDA and CDR2 SQIVND (reference sequence). V shed 4 bases and J 10 bases; nucleotides not matched to a gene: 9.

The V and J genes are TRBV19 and TRBJ2-1; 10 nucleotides align to TRBD2. V lost 0 bases, J lost 2 bases, and 4 bases stayed unmatched. The germline V gene encodes CDR1 LNHDA and CDR2 SQIVND (reference sequence). The CDR3 has 17 amino acids. Written as DNA, the CDR3 is TGTGCCAGTAGTATAGACTTTAGCGGGGGGCCCTACAATGAGCAGTTCTTC. Protein product: CASSIDFSGGPYNEQFF.

To note about this clone: Different DNA sequences within this sample yield the same CDR3. V usage is TRBV29-1 and J usage is TRBJ1-2, with 7 bases identical to TRBD1. Germline-derived CDR1 and CDR2 are SQVTM and ANQGSEA. The CDR3 loop spans 15 amino acids. Germline trimming cut 5 bases from V and 0 bases from J; bases unmatched to any gene: 9. CDR3: CSVPSGGLTNYGYTF. The DNA of the CDR3 is TGCAGCGTTCCGTCAGGGGGGTTAACTAACTATGGCTACACCTTC. Full variable domain (outside the CDR3, taken from reference TRBV29-1 and TRBJ1-2): SAVISQKPSRDICQRGTSLTIQCQVDSQVTMMFWYRQQPGQSLTLIATANQGSEATYESGFVIDKFPISRPNLTFSTLTVSNMSPEDSSIYLCSVPSGGLTNYGYTFGSGTRLTVV.

The CDR3 sequence is CASSLGWAGNSPLHF. The DNA of the CDR3 is TGTGCCAGCAGCTTAGGGTGGGCTGGAAATTCACCCCTCCACTTT. The chain has TRBV7-2 and TRBJ1-6; D gene unclear. With 1 base removed from V and 7 bases from J, the gap between germline ends came to 11 bases. The germline V gene has CDR1 SGHTA and CDR2 FQGNSA. The CDR3 is made up of 15 amino acids. Filled out from reference TRBV7-2 and TRBJ1-6, the complete variable domain reads GAGVSQSPSNKVTEKGKDVELRCDPISGHTALYWYRQSLGQGLEFLIYFQGNSAPDKSGLPSDRFSAERTGGSVSTLTIQRTQQEDSAVYLCASSLGWAGNSPLHFGNGTRLTVT.

The gene calls are TRBV5-1 and TRBJ1-2, with TRBD1 identical over 8 bases. Germline V gene lookup returns CDR1 SGHRS and CDR2 YFSETQ. V trimming: 0 bases; J trimming: 4 bases; junction bases outside the gene matches: 14. This CDR3 comprises 18 residues. The CDR3: CASSLGTGITMAGYGYTF. The DNA for the CDR3 is TGCGCCAGCAGCTTGGGGACAGGGATAACTATGGCTGGCTATGGCTACACCTTC.

The chain carries TRBV19 and TRBJ2-7, with TRBD1 as a possible D gene (8 bases). Trimming pared 5 bases from V and 4 bases from J, leaving 12 bases between. Germline CDR1 LNHDA, CDR2 SQIVND (reference sequence). This CDR3 is built from 13 residues. CDR3 amino acids: CASSVQGGYEQYF. For the CDR3, the DNA is TGTGCCAGTAGTGTACAGGGGGGGTACGAGCAGTACTTC.

The chain combines TRBV27 with TRBJ2-7; 11 nucleotides line up with TRBD2. With V trimmed by 5 bases and J by 3 bases, 0 bases remained unmatched. Germline CDR1 and CDR2: MNHEY and SMNVEV (reference sequence). The CDR3 spans 13 residues. The CDR3 spells CASSTSGSYEQYF. CDR3 nucleotide sequence: TGTGCCAGCAGTACTAGCGGGAGCTACGAGCAGTACTTC.

The chain combines TRBV6-4 with TRBJ2-6; D unclear. The ends were cut back, 6 bases at V and 4 bases at J, with 13 bases in the middle. CDR1 is MRHNA and CDR2 is SNTAGT in the germline V gene. The CDR3 has 15 residues. The CDR3 loop is CASREGVSGANVLTF. The CDR3 DNA reads as TGTGCCAGCAGAGAAGGAGTTTCGGGGGCCAACGTCCTGACTTTC.

This chain joins TRBV7-9 and TRBJ1-1, with TRBD1 matching over 7 bases. V lost 6 bases to trimming and J lost 4 bases; unmatched junction nucleotides: 8. This CDR3 spans 14 amino acids. Per germline, CDR1 SEHNR and CDR2 FQNEAQ (reference sequence). The CDR3 protein is CASRVSGGSTEAFF. As DNA, the CDR3 is TGTGCCAGCAGAGTATCAGGGGGTAGCACTGAAGCTTTCTTT.

The chain recombines TRBV7-8 with TRBJ2-1, with TRBD1 matching over 11 bases. Trimming cost V 3 bases and J 7 bases; bases outside gene matches: 8. Germline CDR1 and CDR2: SGHVS and FQNEAQ. The CDR3 consists of 16 residues. The chain's CDR3 is CASSLRDRGIGNEQFF. CDR3 bases: TGTGCCAGCAGCTTGAGGGACAGGGGGATAGGGAATGAGCAGTTCTTC.

The rearrangement uses TRBV2 and TRBJ2-1, with TRBD2 matching 13 bases. Looked up from germline, CDR1 is SNHLY and CDR2 is FYNNEI. This CDR3 is built from 15 residues. Unmatched junction bases numbered 9, after V lost 7 bases and J lost 9 bases. The CDR3 DNA reads TGTGCCAGCAACGTACTAGCGGGAGGGCCTGGTGAGCAGTTCTTC. It translates to CASNVLAGGPGEQFF.

Of note for this clone: The junction shows a germline mismatch at one end, possibly a read error. This sequence joins TRBV2 and TRBJ2-6, with D possibly TRBD2 on 6 matching bases. This CDR3 is built from 17 residues. Germline loops: CDR1 SNHLY, CDR2 FYNNEI. This CDR3 reads CASSESRGLSGANGLTF. In DNA, the CDR3 is TGTGCCAGCAGTGAGAGCCGGGGGTTGTCTGGGGCCAACGGCCTGACTTTC.

This clone was seen a handful of times. The V and J genes are TRBV9 and TRBJ1-4; 10 positions match TRBD1. CDR3 length: 15 amino acids. V lost 8 bases to trimming and J lost 5 bases; unmatched junction nucleotides: 9. The germline V gene has CDR1 SGDLS and CDR2 YYNGEE. CDR3 nucleotides: TGTGCCAGTTCCAAGGGGGGACAGGGGAATGAAAAACTGTTTTTT. Its translation: CASSKGGQGNEKLFF. Supplemented by reference TRBV9 and TRBJ1-4, the full variable domain reads DSGVTQTPKHLITATGQRVTLRCSPRSGDLSVYWYQQSLDQGLQFLIQYYNGEERAKGNILERFSAQQFPDLHSELNLSSLELGDSALYFCASSKGGQGNEKLFFGSGTQLSVL.

This chain connects TRBV27 to TRBJ2-2; the D gene is possibly TRBD2 (6 bases). Trimming left V 6 bases short and J 3 bases short, with 23 bases between. Looked up from germline, CDR1 is MNHEY and CDR2 is SMNVEV (reference sequence). This CDR3 contains 18 residues. The CDR3 DNA reads TGTGCCAGCAGCCTCAAATCTACGGGACGGAGGGACACCGGGGAGCTGTTTTTT. Translated: CASSLKSTGRRDTGELFF.

The V gene is TRBV30, the J gene TRBJ1-6; tentative D call: TRBD1 (6 bases). Per germline, CDR1 GTSNPN and CDR2 SVGIG (reference sequence). CDR3 size: 13 residues. Trimming took off 2 bases at V and 9 bases at J, with 11 bases between the two ends. The CDR3 DNA follows: TGTGCCTGGAGTCAGGGGCTAGGTTCACCCCTCCACTTT. Residues: CAWSQGLGSPLHF.

This rearrangement joins TRBV7-9 to TRBJ2-1; tentatively, D is TRBD2 (5 bases). The CDR3 extends over 16 amino acids. Trimming cost V 4 bases and J 2 bases, with 15 bases left between them. Germline V gene lookup returns CDR1 SEHNR and CDR2 FQNEAQ (reference sequence). This chain's CDR3 is CASSSQAATTYNEQFF. The CDR3 DNA follows: TGTGCCAGCAGCTCCCAAGCGGCAACCACCTACAATGAGCAGTTCTTC.

The rearrangement joins TRBV5-1 to TRBJ2-3; D not resolved. Germline V gene data show CDR1 as SGHRS and CDR2 as YFSETQ. The CDR3 is made up of 12 amino acids. Trimming cost V 7 bases and J 0 bases, with 6 bases left between them. CDR3 bases: TGCGCCAGCGGCGGAAGCACAGATACGCAGTATTTT. This translates into CASGGSTDTQYF.